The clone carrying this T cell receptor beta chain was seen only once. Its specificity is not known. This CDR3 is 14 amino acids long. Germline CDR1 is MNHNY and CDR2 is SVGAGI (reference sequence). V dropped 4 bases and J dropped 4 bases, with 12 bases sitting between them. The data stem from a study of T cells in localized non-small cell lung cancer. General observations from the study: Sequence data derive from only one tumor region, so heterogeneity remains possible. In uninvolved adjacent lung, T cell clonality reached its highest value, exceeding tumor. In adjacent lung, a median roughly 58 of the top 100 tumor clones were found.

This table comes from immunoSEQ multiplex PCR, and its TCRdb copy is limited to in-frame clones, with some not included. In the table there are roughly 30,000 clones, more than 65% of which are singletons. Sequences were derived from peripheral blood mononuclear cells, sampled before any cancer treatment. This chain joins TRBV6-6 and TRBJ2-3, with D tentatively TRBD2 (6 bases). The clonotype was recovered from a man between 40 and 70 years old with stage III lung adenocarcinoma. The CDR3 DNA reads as TGTGCCAGCAGTTCACGGGACTTGGCAGATACGCAGTATTTT. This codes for CASSSRDLADTQYF.